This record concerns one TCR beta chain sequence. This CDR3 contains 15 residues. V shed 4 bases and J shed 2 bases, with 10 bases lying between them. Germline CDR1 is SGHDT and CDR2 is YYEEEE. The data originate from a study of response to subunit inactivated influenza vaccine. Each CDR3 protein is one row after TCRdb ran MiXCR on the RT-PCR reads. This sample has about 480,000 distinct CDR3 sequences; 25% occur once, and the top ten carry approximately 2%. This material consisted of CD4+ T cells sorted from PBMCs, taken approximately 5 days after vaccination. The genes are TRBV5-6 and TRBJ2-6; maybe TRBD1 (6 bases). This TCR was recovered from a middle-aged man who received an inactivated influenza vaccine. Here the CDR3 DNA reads TGTGCCAGCAGCATCACAGGGACTGGGGCCAACGTCCTGACTTTC. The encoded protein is CASSITGTGANVLTF.